What follows are 29 T cell receptor beta chains derived from one specimen sequenced in a study of CXCR3-negative and CXCR3-positive naive CD8 T cells. These TCRs' antigens remain unknown. It was by 5' RACE with UMI labels that the TRB cDNA libraries were prepared. TCRdb re-called the 5' RACE reads and catalogs CDR3 proteins one per entry, DNA excluded. The sample includes under 90,000 distinct CDR3 sequences. Whole-study findings and limits: Naive cells positive for CXCR3 carried more hydrophobic TRB CDR3s than CXCR3-negative ones.

Sequencing was carried out using naive CXCR3+ CD8+ T cells from blood. Specified subset: CD45RO-CCR7+CD27+CD95- naive CD8+ T cells expressing CXCR3 (TNR3+). These receptors all stem from a human donor in good health. Some clones in this sample may be carry-over from other donors' samples.

The CDR3 loop reads CASRTTGGGHNEQFF. This chain uses TRBV12-3 or TRBV12-4 with TRBJ2-1; TCRdb picks TRBD1, but there is no DNA to check that call. The CDR3 is 15 residues long.

The chain couples TRBV12-3 or TRBV12-4 to TRBJ1-1; TCRdb returns TRBD1, unconfirmable since there is no DNA. CDR3 length: 17 residues. CDR3 in amino acids: CASSLGFLGQGNTEAFF.

The CDR3 region is CASSLEGANEQYF. The rearrangement joins TRBV13 to TRBJ2-7; TCRdb outputs TRBD1, but without DNA this stays unchecked. The V gene's germline CDR1 is PRHDT and CDR2 FYEKMQ (reference sequence). The CDR3 totals 13 residues.

The chain couples TRBV2 to TRBJ2-1; the TCRdb D gene call, TRBD2, has no DNA to confirm it. Per the germline V gene, CDR1 is SNHLY and CDR2 is FYNNEI. This CDR3 comprises 14 residues. The CDR3 region is CASSEGSGSSEQFF.

V is TRBV3-1 and J is TRBJ2-3; the D gene TCRdb calls, TRBD2, cannot be checked with no DNA. CDR1 is LGHDT and CDR2 is YNNKEL in the germline V gene (reference sequence). The CDR3 is 17 residues long. The CDR3 here is CASSQDPRAGVSGTQYF.

The chain employs TRBV29-1 and TRBJ2-4; no DNA is available, so the TRBD2 call from TCRdb remains unchecked. Germline CDR1 reads SQVTM; CDR2 reads ANQGSEA. This CDR3 is 16 amino acids long. The CDR3 protein is CSVLLAGELLGNIQYF.

The CDR3 loop is CASTSGGRARPNSPLHF. This rearrangement joins TRBV23-1 to TRBJ1-6. TRBV23-1 is sorted into the ORF group, with uncertain function. The CDR3 runs to 17 residues.

The V and J genes are TRBV18 and TRBJ2-1; TCRdb selects TRBD1, and the lack of DNA leaves this call unchecked. CDR3 length equals 14 residues. Germline lookup yields CDR1 KGHSH and CDR2 LQKENI. The CDR3 sequence is CASPPEGGGGTRFF.

V gene TRBV5-6 combines with J gene TRBJ1-2. This CDR3 spans 14 amino acids. The germline V gene has CDR1 SGHDT and CDR2 YYEEEE. The CDR3 reads CASSPQRANYGYTF.

CDR3 amino acids: CSFRDGESYEQYF. The genes are TRBV29-1 and TRBJ2-7; TCRdb gives TRBD1 as the D gene, but with no DNA this cannot be confirmed. In germline, CDR1 is SQVTM, CDR2 ANQGSEA. The CDR3 totals 13 residues.

The chain uses TRBV6-2 or TRBV6-3 and TRBJ2-1. CDR1 and CDR2 from the germline V gene are MNHEY and SVGEGT. The CDR3 runs to 15 residues. The CDR3 loop is CATSWTLSSYNEQFF.

Here the CDR3 reads CASSPLGGGDEQFF. This rearrangement joins TRBV6-5 to TRBJ2-1; TCRdb lists TRBD1, though no DNA is available to test this call. Germline-derived CDR1 and CDR2 are MNHEY and SVGAGI. CDR3 length equals 14 residues.

The CDR3: CASSQDLGLPTGELFF. The V and J genes are TRBV3-1 and TRBJ2-2; TCRdb proposes TRBD2, but this gene call is untestable without DNA. Per the germline V gene, CDR1 is LGHDT and CDR2 is YNNKEL (reference sequence). This CDR3 contains 16 residues.

The chain combines TRBV5-5 with TRBJ2-4. CDR1 and CDR2 (germline): SGHKS, YYEKEE (reference sequence). The CDR3 covers 13 residues. Here the CDR3 reads CASIGESKNIQYF.

The rearrangement uses TRBV29-1 and TRBJ2-5; TCRdb proposes TRBD1, but this gene call is untestable without DNA. The CDR3 sequence is 14 residues long. Looked up from germline, CDR1 is SQVTM and CDR2 is ANQGSEA. CDR3 residues: CSVIGWTGEETQYF. Supplemented by reference TRBV29-1 and TRBJ2-5, the full variable domain reads SAVISQKPSRDICQRGTSLTIQCQVDSQVTMMFWYRQQPGQSLTLIATANQGSEATYESGFVIDKFPISRPNLTFSTLTVSNMSPEDSSIYLCSVIGWTGEETQYFGPGTRLLVL.

The rearrangement links TRBV21-1 to TRBJ1-1; TCRdb lists TRBD1, though no DNA is available to test this call. TRBV21-1 is flagged as a pseudogene. The CDR3 consists of 13 residues. CDR3 loop: CASSKVRDREAFF.

CDR3 sequence: CASTLGQGTTEAFF. This chain uses TRBV6-5 with TRBJ1-1; the TCRdb call, TRBD1, lacks DNA for checking. Germline lookup yields CDR1 MNHEY and CDR2 SVGAGI. This CDR3 is built from 14 residues.

V is TRBV7-6 and J is TRBJ2-2; TCRdb's assignment of TRBD1 cannot be checked, as there is no DNA. CDR3 length equals 15 residues. The germline V gene has CDR1 SGHVS and CDR2 FNYEAQ. CDR3 in amino acids: CASSLEGSYTGELFF.

J is TRBJ2-1 and V is TRBV7-3; no DNA is available, so the TRBD1 call from TCRdb remains unchecked. Germline V gene sequence: CDR1 SGHTA, CDR2 FQGTGA. This CDR3 is built from 16 residues. CDR3 in amino acids: CASSHQVGRQNNEQFF. The whole variable domain, remainder taken from reference TRBV7-3 and TRBJ2-1, is GAGVSQTPSNKVTEKGKYVELRCDPISGHTALYWYRQSLGQGPEFLIYFQGTGAADDSGLPNDRFFAVRPEGSVSTLKIQRTERGDSAVYLCASSHQVGRQNNEQFFGPGTRLTVL.

This chain uses TRBV7-3 with TRBJ2-1. The V gene's germline CDR1 is SGHTA and CDR2 FQGTGA. The CDR3 has 13 amino acids. CDR3 sequence: CASSPGTHNEQFF.

This chain links TRBV29-1 with TRBJ2-1; the D call of TRBD2 rests on TCRdb alone, since no DNA is present to check it. Germline V gene sequence: CDR1 SQVTM, CDR2 ANQGSEA. The CDR3 has 18 residues. The CDR3 is CSVELAEFSPRSYNEQFF.

V gene TRBV11-3 combines with J gene TRBJ2-1; the D call of TRBD2 rests on TCRdb alone, since no DNA is present to check it. The germline V gene has CDR1 SGHNT and CDR2 YENEEA. The CDR3 contains 15 residues. CDR3 loop: CASSTTSGRADEQFF.

The chain recombines TRBV28 with TRBJ1-5; the D gene TCRdb calls, TRBD1, cannot be checked with no DNA. The CDR3 totals 14 residues. The germline gives CDR1 MDHEN, CDR2 SYDVKM. The CDR3 protein is CASTQPGENQPQHF.

This chain uses TRBV7-8 with TRBJ1-2. The CDR3 length is 14 residues. Germline CDR1 is SGHVS and CDR2 is FQNEAQ. CDR3 residues: CASSLAAASYGYTF.

V gene TRBV21-1 combines with J gene TRBJ2-2; TCRdb picks TRBD2, but there is no DNA to check that call. TRBV21-1 has pseudogene status. CDR3 length: 14 residues. Here the CDR3 reads CASAYNLPARELFF.

The rearrangement links TRBV13 to TRBJ2-1; TCRdb designates TRBD1, a call that cannot be tested without DNA. The CDR3 length is 16 residues. Germline V gene data show CDR1 as PRHDT and CDR2 as FYEKMQ (reference sequence). This CDR3 is CASSLVQGQEHNEQFF. The whole variable domain, filled in from reference TRBV13 and TRBJ2-1, reads AAGVIQSPRHLIKEKRETATLKCYPIPRHDTVYWYQQGPGQDPQFLISFYEKMQSDKGSIPDRFSAQQFSDYHSELNMSSLELGDSALYFCASSLVQGQEHNEQFFGPGTRLTVL.

The J gene is TRBJ2-1, the V gene TRBV20-1. This CDR3 contains 14 residues. Germline loops: CDR1 DFQATT, CDR2 SNEGSKA (reference sequence). CDR3 sequence reads: CSAPIPSSFNEQFF.

This chain connects TRBV5-5 to TRBJ2-7; checking the TCRdb D call of TRBD1 is not possible without DNA. CDR3 size: 14 residues. CDR1 and CDR2 (germline): SGHKS, YYEKEE (reference sequence). The CDR3 loop is CASSSGTGAYEQYF.

The CDR3 here is CASSPRTQPYEQYF. V and J are TRBV27 and TRBJ2-7; as DNA is missing, the TRBD1 call by TCRdb cannot be tested. The germline V gene encodes CDR1 MNHEY and CDR2 SMNVEV (reference sequence). This CDR3 spans 14 amino acids.